This record looks at one T cell receptor beta chain sequence and its context. The antigen remains undetermined. Profiling relied on immunoSEQ multiplex PCR, and the TCRdb table lists in-frame clones only, not all of them. The repertoire consists of around 220,000 clones, with around 94% occurring once and the leading ten covering over 1.5%. Germline CDR1 reads MNHEY; CDR2 reads SVGAGI. With V trimmed by 7 bases and J by 9 bases, 15 bases remained unmatched. CDR3 size: 15 residues. These data come from a study of T cell responses to AZD1222 COVID-19 vaccine. Study-level findings and limits: Two doses of AZD1222 preceded a rise in Spike-specific TCR breadth and depth. There were vaccine-associated CD4 TCRs across spike, dominant at 160-218 and 743-854.

The TCR was taken from an adult who received the MenACWY meningococcal vaccine as a control. This sample comprised peripheral blood, obtained 28 days after the second dose of the MenACWY control vaccine. This rearrangement joins TRBV6-5 to TRBJ1-5; TRBD1 aligns across 7 bases. As DNA, the CDR3 is TGTGCCAGCAAGGAGGAGATTCAGCACAGGGGGCCCCAGCATTTT. Its protein product is CASKEEIQHRGPQHF.